The 22 T cell receptor gamma chains listed next were all sequenced from one sample in a study of gammadelta T cells in human blood. TCRdb reprocessed the RT-PCR reads through CATT. The top ten clones hold 35% to 55% of a sample with roughly 250 gamma-chain clones, approximately 0.84% of them seen once. Sequences were obtained from Vgamma9Vdelta2 gamma-delta T cells from infant blood. The receptor set was obtained from a human donor.

This clone is medium-sized. Since a much larger clone is just one base distant, this may be a read error. The chain joins TRGV9 to TRGJP. The CDR3 sequence is 15 residues long. Germline V CDR1 and CDR2: GITISATS, ISYDGTV (reference sequence). The V gene end was trimmed by 2 bases and the J gene end by 9 bases; junction bases not matched to a gene: 4. Here the CDR3 reads CALWEEGLGKKIKVF. The CDR3 DNA follows: TGTGCCTTGTGGGAGGAGGGGTTGGGCAAAAAAATCAAGGTATTT.

This clone was observed a handful of times. A single base is all that separates this from a far larger clone, so a read error is likely. Other DNA sequences within the sample encode an identical CDR3. The genes are TRGV9 and TRGJP. This CDR3 region has 17 residues. Per germline, CDR1 GITISATS and CDR2 ISYDGTV (reference sequence). CDR3 residues: CALWSQMQELGKKIKVF. CDR3 sequence (DNA): TGTGCCTTGTGGAGCCAAATGCAAGAGTTAGGCAAAAAAATCAAGGTATTT.

About this clone itself: The protein in TCRdb stems from a much larger clone and differs at residue 6 from this DNA's translation, likely a read error; here the protein is translated from the DNA. The chain combines TRGV10 with TRGJP1. TRGV10 is assigned to the ORF class and has an uncertain function. Trimming removed 8 bases from V and 4 bases from J; junction bases left unmatched: 5. The CDR3 totals 13 residues. This CDR3 reads CAAWDNTGWFKIF. CDR3 in DNA: TGTGCTGCGTGGGATAACACTGGTTGGTTCAAGATATTT.

Of note for this clone: The protein that TCRdb holds for this DNA derives from a much larger clone and differs from the translated DNA at residue 8, which likely indicates a read error; the protein shown here is translated from the DNA. V is TRGV9 and J is TRGJP. Per the germline V gene, CDR1 is GITISATS and CDR2 is ISYDGTV (reference sequence). This CDR3 comprises 15 residues. Written as DNA, the CDR3 is TGTGCCTTGTGGGAGTCCGAGTTTGGCAAAAAAATCAAGGTATTT. Translating it yields CALWESEFGKKIKVF.

V usage is TRGV4 and J usage is TRGJ1 or TRGJ2. Germline V gene sequence: CDR1 EGSTGY, CDR2 YDSYTSSV. Trimming took 4 bases from V and 0 from J; bases not matched to a gene: 12. This CDR3 contains 16 residues. In DNA, the CDR3 is TGTGCCACCTGGGAGTACTCTTATACGAATTATTATAAGAAACTCTTT. Translating gives CATWEYSYTNYYKKLF.

A few counts support this clone. Given a far larger clone just one base away, this is likely a sequencing read error. Other nucleotide sequences from this sample produce the same CDR3. The V gene is TRGV9, the J gene TRGJP. The CDR3 sequence is 17 residues long. Germline V gene data show CDR1 as GITISATS and CDR2 as ISYDGTV (reference sequence). The CDR3 DNA follows: TGTGCATTGTGGGAGGTGCAGGGGGAGTTGGGCAAAAAAATCAAGGTATTT. Its translation is CALWEVQGELGKKIKVF.

In this sample, this clone is medium-sized. This may come from a read error, since a much larger clone is one base off. This sequence joins TRGV9 and TRGJP. As TCRdb names no J gene, one was assigned here on the basis of a DNA match to germline. This CDR3 is built from 18 residues. Germline V gene sequence: CDR1 GITISATS, CDR2 ISYDGTV (reference sequence). V lost 3 bases to trimming and J lost 6 bases; unmatched junction nucleotides: 11. The DNA of the CDR3 is TGTGCCTTGTGGGAGCAGACACCTCGAGAGTTGGGCAAAAAAATCAAGGTATTT. Encoded protein: CALWEQTPRELGKKIKVF.

Regarding this clone: The translation of this DNA and the TCRdb protein of a much larger clone differ at residue 13, probably owing to a read error; the protein shown here is translated from the DNA. This chain uses TRGV9 with TRGJP. The closer fit of TRGJP1 to the DNA end suggests the J call may be wrong. This CDR3 has 14 amino acids. CDR1 GITISATS and CDR2 ISYDGTV come from the germline V gene (reference sequence). As DNA, the CDR3 is TGTGCCTTGTGGGAGGGGTTGGGCAAAAAAATCAAGATATTT. Amino acid sequence: CALWEGLGKKIKIF.

There are a few counts of this clone. TCRdb assigns this DNA the protein of a much larger clone, which departs from its translation at residue 9; this likely reflects a read error, and the protein shown comes from translating the DNA. This chain connects TRGV9 to TRGJP. Germline loops: CDR1 GITISATS, CDR2 ISYDGTV (reference sequence). CDR3 length: 17 residues. In DNA, the CDR3 is TGTGCCTTGTGGGAGGTGCCCCAAGGGTTGGGCAAAAAAATCAAGGTATTT. Translation: CALWEVPQGLGKKIKVF.

This clone is classed as large (0.1 to 1%). With a much larger clone just one base away, this may be a read error. At the DNA level, this CDR3 is encoded by other sequences in the same sample as well. The chain couples TRGV9 to TRGJP. Trimming cost V 0 bases and J 7 bases; bases outside gene matches: 6. The germline CDR1 and CDR2 sequences are GITISATS and ISYDGTV (reference sequence). The CDR3 is 17 amino acids. CDR3 in amino acids: CALWEVQGELGKKIKVF. As DNA, the CDR3 is TGTGCCTTGTGGGAGGTGCAAGGGGAGTTGGGCAAAAAAATCAAGGTATTT.

By share of the sample, this clone is large (0.1 to 1%). The gene calls are TRGV9 and TRGJP. V was clipped by 0 bases and J by 7 bases; unmatched bases: 6. The germline V gene has CDR1 GITISATS and CDR2 ISYDGTV (reference sequence). The CDR3 has 17 residues. The CDR3 loop is CALWEVYSELGKKIKVF. In DNA form, the CDR3 reads TGTGCCTTGTGGGAGGTGTACTCCGAGTTGGGCAAAAAAATCAAGGTATTT.

This clone was observed a few times. TCRdb pairs this DNA with a much larger clone's protein that differs at residue 10, likely a read error; the protein shown was translated from the DNA. The chain links TRGV9 to TRGJP. The CDR3 runs to 16 residues. The germline CDR1 and CDR2 sequences are GITISATS and ISYDGTV (reference sequence). The CDR3 reads CALWEVQELDKKIKVF. The DNA for the CDR3 is TGTGCCTTGTGGGAGGTGCAAGAGTTGGACAAAAAAATCAAGGTATTT.

This clone has only a few counts. TCRdb's entry gives the protein of a much larger clone, which mismatches this DNA's translation at residue 5, likely from a read error; the protein reported here is translated from the DNA. The chain recombines TRGV9 with TRGJP. J gave up 3 bases and V 6 bases, and 8 bases lay outside the gene matches. CDR3 length equals 17 residues. Per germline, CDR1 GITISATS and CDR2 ISYDGTV (reference sequence). CDR3 nucleotides: TGTGCCTTGTGGAGGCAAATGCAAGAGTTGGGCAAAAAAATCAAGGTATTT. It translates to CALWRQMQELGKKIKVF.

This clone is hyperexpanded in the sample. This sample also contains other DNA sequences that code for the same CDR3. The gene calls are TRGV9 and TRGJP. V trimming: 0 bases; J trimming: 7 bases; junction bases outside the gene matches: 3. Germline V gene lookup returns CDR1 GITISATS and CDR2 ISYDGTV (reference sequence). The CDR3 loop spans 16 amino acids. The CDR3 protein is CALWEVQELGKKIKVF. Written as DNA, the CDR3 is TGTGCCTTGTGGGAGGTGCAGGAGTTGGGCAAAAAAATCAAGGTATTT.

This clone has just a few counts. The protein given by TCRdb reflects a much larger clone and differs at residue 5 from this DNA's translation, likely from a read error; the protein shown is the DNA's translation. V and J are TRGV9 and TRGJP. Germline trimming cut 6 bases from V and 3 bases from J; bases unmatched to any gene: 2. CDR1 is GITISATS, CDR2 ISYDGTV, per germline (reference sequence). This CDR3 is built from 15 residues. The CDR3 DNA sequence: TGTGCCTTGTGGAAGCAAGAGTTGGGCAAAAAAATCAAGGTATTT. It encodes CALWKQELGKKIKVF.

The chain links TRGV5 to TRGJP. The J gene comes from matching the DNA to germline here; TCRdb lacks it. The CDR3 loop spans 15 amino acids. Trimming took 2 bases from V and 16 from J; bases not matched to a gene: 11. The germline V gene encodes CDR1 VINAFY and CDR2 YDVSNSKD. In DNA form, the CDR3 reads TGTGCCACCTGGGACAAGAGTTGGGCAAAAAAAATCAAGGTATTT. Translating gives CATWDKSWAKKIKVF.

By sample share, this clone is medium-sized. The protein held in TCRdb is that of a much larger clone and does not match this DNA's translation at residue 10, likely because of a read error; the protein shown is translated from the DNA. The chain carries TRGV9 and TRGJP. The CDR3 is 16 residues long. Germline assignment: CDR1 GITISATS and CDR2 ISYDGTV (reference sequence). The CDR3 protein is CALWEVEELDKKIKVF. As DNA, the CDR3 is TGTGCCTTGTGGGAGGTCGAAGAGTTGGACAAAAAAATCAAGGTATTT.

The table lists this clone with a few counts. The amino acid sequence in TCRdb belongs to a much larger clone and departs from this DNA's translation at residue 9, likely a sequencing read error; the sequence shown is translated from the DNA. The V gene is TRGV9, the J gene TRGJP. TCRdb records no J gene; here it was assigned by comparing the DNA to germline. This CDR3 has 17 amino acids. CDR1 is GITISATS, CDR2 ISYDGTV, per germline (reference sequence). J was trimmed by 9 bases and V by 2 bases; bases with no gene match: 10. Here the CDR3 reads CALWEALVGLGKKIKVF. CDR3 coding DNA: TGTGCCTTGTGGGAGGCGCTCGTTGGGTTGGGCAAAAAAATCAAGGTATTT.

This clone is termed hyperexpanded. The same CDR3 can be traced to other DNA sequences in this sample. The rearrangement joins TRGV9 to TRGJP. The CDR3 totals 16 residues. Trimming took 0 bases from V and 6 from J; bases not matched to a gene: 2. CDR1 and CDR2 from the germline V gene are GITISATS and ISYDGTV (reference sequence). The DNA of the CDR3 is TGTGCCTTGTGGGAGGTGCGAGAGTTGGGCAAAAAAATCAAGGTATTT. As protein: CALWEVRELGKKIKVF.

This clone was detected a few times. Only one base separates this from a far larger clonotype, so it likely reflects a read error. Other nucleotide sequences in the sample specify the same CDR3. V is TRGV9 and J is TRGJ1 or TRGJ2. Germline V gene sequence: CDR1 GITISATS, CDR2 ISYDGTV (reference sequence). The CDR3 has 12 amino acids. V was clipped by 0 bases and J by 10 bases; unmatched bases: 6. CDR3 sequence (DNA): TGTGCCTTGTGGGAGGTGCCGGGAAAGAAACTCTTT. Protein: CALWEVPGKKLF.

As for this clone: The TCRdb protein comes from a much larger clone and disagrees with this DNA's translation at residue 3, likely due to a read error; the protein given here is derived from the DNA. The chain employs TRGV9 and TRGJP. This CDR3 has 15 amino acids. Germline V lookup: CDR1 GITISATS, CDR2 ISYDGTV (reference sequence). The CDR3 loop is CAMWEVELGKKIKVF. The CDR3, as DNA: TGTGCCATGTGGGAGGTAGAGTTGGGCAAAAAAATCAAGGTATTT.

Within the sample, this clone is large. The chain links TRGV9 to TRGJ1 or TRGJ2. J was trimmed by 3 bases and V by 4 bases; bases with no gene match: 0. The CDR3 length is 11 residues. Germline V gene lookup returns CDR1 GITISATS and CDR2 ISYDGTV (reference sequence). The CDR3 reads CALWDYYKKLF. CDR3 DNA: TGTGCCTTGTGGGATTATTATAAGAAACTCTTT.